This entry concerns a single TCR beta chain. As yet, its antigen is unknown. This CDR3 region has 14 residues. Germline assignment: CDR1 LGHNA and CDR2 YSLEER. The V segment lost 0 bases and the J segment 11 bases; nucleotides outside the gene matches: 7. The data were obtained in a study of T-cell reconstitution after alpha-beta-depleted transplantation in children. Researchers prepared the TCRbeta library using unique molecular identifiers, the study reports. TCRdb passed the PCR reads through MiXCR, listing each CDR3 protein once. The sample has 300,000 to 350,000 distinct CDR3 sequences; around 15% are singletons. Study results and caveats: There were some patients whose high TCRbeta diversity at day 60 came from surviving recipient T cells and thymic progenitors. When one year had passed after transplant, most T-cell counts and diversity came from newly produced T cells. Two months or so post-transplant, alpha-beta T cells reportedly derived from several hundred expanded graft clones.

The specimen was PBMCs, mostly from graft donor cells, collected 360 days after TCRalphabeta/CD19-depleted stem cell transplant. The source is a male patient aged 2 to 10 who had a stem cell transplant for acute lymphoblastic leukemia, so the T cells may come from the graft donor. The gene calls are TRBV4-3 and TRBJ2-3, with 8 bases lining up with TRBD2. The CDR3 nucleotides are TGCGCCAGCAGCCAAGAAAAGAGACTAGCGCAGCAGTATTTT. As protein: CASSQEKRLAQQYF.